This record looks at one T cell receptor beta chain sequence and its context. The antigen is unknown. This sample is drawn from a study of T cell repertoires in cytomegalovirus infection. In the study overall: CMV infection plus the matching HLA type was flagged by public TCR beta signatures.

Trimming cost V 6 bases and J 2 bases, with 16 bases left between them. CDR1 is MDHEN and CDR2 is SYDVKM in the germline V gene. The CDR3 is 16 residues long. Broader study findings: Adding up the frequency of public TCR beta families identified people who carried CMV plus the relevant HLA. HLA-C-restricted CMV-specific TCR beta clonotypes prevailed in the ex vivo response.

Each CDR3 protein gets one entry after TCRdb re-called the reads with MiXCR. The data show under 850,000 distinct CDR3 sequences, 35% seen once. This sequence originates from a human donor in good health (CMV status not recorded). Some clones in this sample may be carry-over from other donors' samples. The sequenced material came from PBMCs. The chain employs TRBV28 and TRBJ2-2; D is perhaps TRBD2 (6 bases). CDR3 bases: TGTGCCAGCAGCCCTCCTCGGGGGTTCAACACCGGGGAGCTGTTTTTT. This sequence encodes CASSPPRGFNTGELFF. The full variable domain, completed using reference TRBV28 and TRBJ2-2, is DVKVTQSSRYLVKRTGEKVFLECVQDMDHENMFWYRQDPGLGLRLIYFSYDVKMKEKGDIPEGYSVSREKKERFSLILESASTNQTSMYLCASSPPRGFNTGELFFGEGSRLTVL.